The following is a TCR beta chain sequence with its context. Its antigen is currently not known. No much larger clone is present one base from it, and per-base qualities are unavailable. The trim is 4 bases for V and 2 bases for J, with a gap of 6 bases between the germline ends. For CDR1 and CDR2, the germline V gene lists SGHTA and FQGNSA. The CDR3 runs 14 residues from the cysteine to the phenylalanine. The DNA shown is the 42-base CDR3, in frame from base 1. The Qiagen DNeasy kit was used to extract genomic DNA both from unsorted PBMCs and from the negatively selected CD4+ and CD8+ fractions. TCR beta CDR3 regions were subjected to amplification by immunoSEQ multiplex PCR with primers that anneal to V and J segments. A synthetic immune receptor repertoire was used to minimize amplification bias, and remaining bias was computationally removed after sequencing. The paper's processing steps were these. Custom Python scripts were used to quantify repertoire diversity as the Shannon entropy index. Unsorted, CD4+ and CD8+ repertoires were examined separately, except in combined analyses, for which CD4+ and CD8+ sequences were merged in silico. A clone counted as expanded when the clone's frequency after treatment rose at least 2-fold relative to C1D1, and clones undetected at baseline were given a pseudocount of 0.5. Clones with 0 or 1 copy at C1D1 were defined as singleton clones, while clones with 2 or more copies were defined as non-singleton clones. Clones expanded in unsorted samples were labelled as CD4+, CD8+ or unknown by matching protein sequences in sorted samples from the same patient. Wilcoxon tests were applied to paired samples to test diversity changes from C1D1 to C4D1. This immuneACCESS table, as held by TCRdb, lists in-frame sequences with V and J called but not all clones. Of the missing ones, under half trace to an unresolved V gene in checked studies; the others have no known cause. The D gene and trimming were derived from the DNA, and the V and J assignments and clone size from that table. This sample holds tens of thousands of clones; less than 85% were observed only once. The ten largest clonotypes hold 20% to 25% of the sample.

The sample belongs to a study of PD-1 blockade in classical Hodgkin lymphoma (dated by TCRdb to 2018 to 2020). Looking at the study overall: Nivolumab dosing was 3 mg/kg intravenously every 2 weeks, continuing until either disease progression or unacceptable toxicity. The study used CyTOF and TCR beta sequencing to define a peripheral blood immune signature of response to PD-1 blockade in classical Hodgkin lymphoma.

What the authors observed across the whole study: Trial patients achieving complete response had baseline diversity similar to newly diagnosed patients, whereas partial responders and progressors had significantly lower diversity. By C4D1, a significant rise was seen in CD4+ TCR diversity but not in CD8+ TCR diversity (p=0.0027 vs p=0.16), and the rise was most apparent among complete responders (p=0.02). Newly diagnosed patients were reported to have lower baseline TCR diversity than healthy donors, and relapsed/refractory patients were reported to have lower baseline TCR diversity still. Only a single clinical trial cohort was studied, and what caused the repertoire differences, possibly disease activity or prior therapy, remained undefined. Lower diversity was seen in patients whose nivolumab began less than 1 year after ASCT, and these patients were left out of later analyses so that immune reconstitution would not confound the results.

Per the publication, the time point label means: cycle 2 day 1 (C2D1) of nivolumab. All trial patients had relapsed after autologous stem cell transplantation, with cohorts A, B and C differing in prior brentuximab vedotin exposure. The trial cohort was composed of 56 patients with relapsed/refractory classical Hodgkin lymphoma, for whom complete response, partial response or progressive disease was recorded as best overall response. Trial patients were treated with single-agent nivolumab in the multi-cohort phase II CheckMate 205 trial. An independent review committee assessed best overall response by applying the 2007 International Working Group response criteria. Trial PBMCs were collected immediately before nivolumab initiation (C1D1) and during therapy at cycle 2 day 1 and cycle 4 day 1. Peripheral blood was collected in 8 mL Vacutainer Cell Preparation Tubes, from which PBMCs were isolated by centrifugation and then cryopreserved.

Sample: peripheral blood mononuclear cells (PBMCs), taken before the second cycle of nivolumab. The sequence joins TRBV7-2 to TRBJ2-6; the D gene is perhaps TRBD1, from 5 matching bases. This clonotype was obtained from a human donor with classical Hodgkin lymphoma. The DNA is TGTGCCAGCAGCTCGACAGCTGGGGCCAACGTCCTGACTTTC. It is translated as CASSSTAGANVLTF.